These T cell receptor beta chains were read from a single sample in a study of cytomegalovirus exposure and HLA in healthy donors. Using immunoSEQ multiplex PCR, the repertoire was profiled, and TCRdb retains in-frame clones only, with some absent. The sample contains around 120,000 clones, 50% to 65% of which appear only once. The sequencing input was PBMCs. The receptor set was obtained from a man younger than 45 in good health and CMV-seropositive. The CDR3 runs from the conserved cysteine through the conserved F or W. D genes are given only for firm matches. Clone size appears in some rows only: once, few, many, or a class for an expanded clone.

TRBD1,.,TRBV5-4,TRBJ1-5,TGTGCCAGCTCACAGGGGTTAGGTCAGCCCCAGCATTTT,CASSQGLGQPQHF
TRBD1,.,TRBV13,TRBJ1-3,TGTGCCAGCAGCCCCCGACAGGGAACCGTCTCTGGAAACACCATATATTTT,CASSPRQGTVSGNTIYF
.,.,TRBV6-6,TRBJ2-5,TGTGCCAGCAGTTACCCTAGCCTGTACCAAGAGACCCAGTACTTC,CASSYPSLYQETQYF
.,once,TRBV10-3,TRBJ2-7,TGTGCCATCAGTGGGACAGAGAGCTCCTACGAGCAGTACTTC,CAISGTESSYEQYF
TRBD2,.,TRBV6-1,TRBJ2-3,TGTGCCAGCAGTGAAATAGTTGGGGGGGGAGGAACAGATACGCAGTATTTT,CASSEIVGGGGTDTQYF
TRBD2,.,TRBV6-6,TRBJ2-7,TGTGCCAGCAGGCGGGAGACTAGCGGGGGCTACGAGCAGTACTTC,CASRRETSGGYEQYF
TRBD1,.,TRBV2,TRBJ1-2,TGTGCCCAGCAACCGGGACAGGGCCTAGCTAACTATGGCTACACCTTC,CAQQPGQGLANYGYTF
.,.,TRBV5-1,TRBJ1-1,TGCGCCAGCAGCTTGGAGGCAGGGGAATGGTCCGCTGAAGCTTTCTTT,CASSLEAGEWSAEAFF
TRBD1,.,TRBV7-2,TRBJ1-2,TGTGCCAGCAGCCAGCTGGGGGAGGGACAGGGCTATGGCTACACCTTC,CASSQLGEGQGYGYTF
TRBD1,.,TRBV13,TRBJ2-7,TGTGCCAGCAGCGCGACAGGGGGCGAGGATCACGAGCAGTACTTC,CASSATGGEDHEQYF
TRBD1,.,TRBV5-1,TRBJ1-2,TGCGCCAGCAGTCAAACAGGGGACATCTACTATGGCTACACCTTC,CASSQTGDIYYGYTF
.,.,TRBV7-6,TRBJ2-7,TGTGCCAGCAGCTCAATCGTGGCAGGGTTCCACGAGCAGTACTTC,CASSSIVAGFHEQYF
.,few,TRBV15,TRBJ2-5,TGTGCCACCAGCAGAGATTGGGCTTACCAAGAGACCCAGTACTTC,CATSRDWAYQETQYF
.,.,TRBV9,TRBJ2-7,TGTGCCAGCAGCGTTCGGGGTTACTCCTACGAGCAGTACTTC,CASSVRGYSYEQYF